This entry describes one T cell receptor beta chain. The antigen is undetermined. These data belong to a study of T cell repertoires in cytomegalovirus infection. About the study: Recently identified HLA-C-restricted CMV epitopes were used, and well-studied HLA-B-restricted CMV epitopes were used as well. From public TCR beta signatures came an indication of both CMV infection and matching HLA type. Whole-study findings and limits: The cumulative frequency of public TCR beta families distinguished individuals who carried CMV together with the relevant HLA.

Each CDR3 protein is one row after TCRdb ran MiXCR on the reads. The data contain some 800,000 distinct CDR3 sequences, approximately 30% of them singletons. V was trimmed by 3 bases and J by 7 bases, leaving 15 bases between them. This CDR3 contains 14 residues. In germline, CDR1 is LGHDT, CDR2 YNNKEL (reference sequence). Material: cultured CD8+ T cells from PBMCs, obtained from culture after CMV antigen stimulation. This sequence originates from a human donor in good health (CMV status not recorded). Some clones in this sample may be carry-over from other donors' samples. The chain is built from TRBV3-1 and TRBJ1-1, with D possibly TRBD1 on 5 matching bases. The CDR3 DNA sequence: TGTGCCAGCAGCCAGACCAGACAGTACGGTGAAGCTTTCTTT. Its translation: CASSQTRQYGEAFF. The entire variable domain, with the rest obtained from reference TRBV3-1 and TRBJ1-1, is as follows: DTAVSQTPKYLVTQMGNDKSIKCEQNLGHDTMYWYKQDSKKFLKIMFSYNNKELIINETVPNRFSPKSPDKAHLNLHINSLELGDSAVYFCASSQTRQYGEAFFGQGTRLTVV.